These 20 T cell receptor beta chains were sequenced from one sample in a study of CD8+CD57+ T cells in acquired aplastic anemia. Selection for sequencing was limited to patients who had shown CD8+CD57+ cell expansion by flow cytometry. The template for TCR beta VDJ and CDR3 sequence profiling was genomic DNA. TCRdb fed the reads into MiXCR, producing one record per CDR3 protein. The data contain 450,000 to 550,000 distinct CDR3 sequences, less than 35% of them singletons. Sequencing was done on a sample of sorted CD4+, CD8+, or CD8+CD57+ T cells (not recorded which) from PBMCs. These TCRs come from a human donor with aplastic anemia.

This clonotype was detected only a few times. A much larger clone differs from this one at a single base, so this may be a read error. The chain uses TRBV19 and TRBJ1-5; D remains unclear. Germline values: CDR1 LNHDA, CDR2 SQIVND (reference sequence). Trimming cost V 10 bases and J 0 bases, with 10 bases left between them. The CDR3 is 13 residues long. The CDR3 spells CATRRCSNQPQHF. CDR3 coding DNA: TGTGCCACTCGGCGGTGTAGCAATCAGCCCCAGCATTTT. The variable domain in full, with the rest retrieved from reference TRBV19 and TRBJ1-5, is DGGITQSPKYLFRKEGQNVTLSCEQNLNHDAMYWYRQDPGQGLRLIYYSQIVNDFQKGDIAEGYSVSREKKESFPLTVTSAQKNPTAFYLCATRRCSNQPQHFGDGTRLSIL.

A note on this clonotype: A clone one base away is much larger, so this may be a read error. The gene calls are TRBV29-1 and TRBJ1-2; possible D gene TRBD1, 5 bases. CDR3 size: 14 residues. The V gene's germline CDR1 is SQVTM and CDR2 ANQGSEA. The CDR3 DNA sequence: TGCAGCGCCCCCGGGACCCTACAACATTATGGCCACACCTTC. Encoded protein: CSAPGTLQHYGHTF.

This clonotype was counted many times. The V gene is TRBV20-1, the J gene TRBJ1-1; D unclear. The ends were cut back, 3 bases at V and 4 bases at J, with 9 bases in the middle. This CDR3 is 12 amino acids long. Germline CDR1 reads DFQATT; CDR2 reads SNEGSKA (reference sequence). The CDR3 protein is CSASSGGTEAFF. The CDR3 nucleotides read TGCAGTGCTAGTTCAGGCGGCACTGAAGCTTTCTTT.

This clonotype was seen ten or more times. This chain uses TRBV5-5 with TRBJ1-2, with unresolved D. Germline V gene data show CDR1 as SGHKS and CDR2 as YYEKEE (reference sequence). The CDR3 has 14 residues. Trimming stripped 0 bases from V and 5 bases from J, with 11 bases between. Written as DNA, the CDR3 is TGTGCCAGCAGCTTGGACAGATTCCTTTATGGCTACACCTTC. Translating it yields CASSLDRFLYGYTF.

The rearrangement joins TRBV29-1 to TRBJ2-5; 8 bases are shared with TRBD2. Germline loops: CDR1 SQVTM, CDR2 ANQGSEA. After removal of 0 bases from V and 4 bases from J, the junction contained 4 bases not matched to a gene. There are 14 residues in the CDR3. CDR3 in amino acids: CSVEDHLAGETQYF. The CDR3 nucleotides are TGCAGCGTTGAAGATCACCTAGCGGGAGAGACCCAGTACTTC.

This sequence joins TRBV9 and TRBJ2-1; D remains ambiguous. The CDR3 is made up of 14 amino acids. The germline V and J ends were trimmed by 2 bases and 0 bases, with 6 bases remaining between them. Germline CDR1 SGDLS, CDR2 YYNGEE. The CDR3 sequence: CASSVESSYNEQFF. The CDR3 bases are TGTGCCAGCAGCGTCGAGAGCTCCTACAATGAGCAGTTCTTC.

At least ten counts were recorded for this clonotype. The genes are TRBV9 and TRBJ1-3, with a possible D match to TRBD1 (6 bases). CDR1 is SGDLS, CDR2 YYNGEE, per germline. V dropped 4 bases and J dropped 4 bases, with 15 bases sitting between them. The CDR3 loop spans 15 amino acids. CDR3 sequence reads: CASSPRTVPGNTIYF. The CDR3 coding sequence is TGTGCCAGCAGCCCACGGACAGTTCCGGGAAACACCATATATTTT.

This clonotype came up a few times. J is TRBJ2-1 and V is TRBV6-1; TRBD1 aligns across 7 bases. This CDR3 contains 16 residues. The trim removed 5 bases at V and 1 base at J, leaving 8 bases unmatched. CDR1 is MNHNS and CDR2 is SASEGT in the germline V gene. CDR3 amino acids: CASSPHRGGSYNEQFF. The CDR3 region has the DNA TGTGCCAGCAGTCCCCACAGGGGTGGATCCTACAATGAGCAGTTCTTC.

This clonotype was observed a handful of times. The CDR3 protein is CASSRDRVTDTQYF. The CDR3 DNA sequence: TGTGCCAGCAGTCGAGACAGGGTCACAGATACGCAGTATTTT. The chain couples TRBV11-1 to TRBJ2-3; TRBD1 matches at 7 bases. CDR1 and CDR2 from the germline V gene are SGHAT and FQDESV (reference sequence). J was trimmed by 2 bases and V by 6 bases; bases with no gene match: 5. CDR3 length: 14 residues.

This sequence joins TRBV25-1 and TRBJ1-5; D not certain. V gave up 4 bases and J gave up 9 bases, with 13 bases separating them. The length of the CDR3 is 13 residues. The germline gives CDR1 MGHDK, CDR2 SYGVNS. Written as DNA, the CDR3 is TGTGCCAGCAGTGCCACGGGGAATGGGCCCCAGCATTTT. Translating gives CASSATGNGPQHF.

Comment on this clonotype: This is likely a read error, given that the CDR3 carries no conserved phenylalanine or tryptophan at its end. V gene TRBV11-2 combines with J gene TRBJ2-7; TRBD2 might be the D (6 bases). The germline V gene encodes CDR1 SGHAT and CDR2 FQNNGV. This CDR3 contains 14 residues. The V end was cut by 4 bases, the J end by 0 bases, with 10 bases between. CDR3 amino acids: CASSSRLVSYEQYL. The CDR3 DNA reads TGTGCCAGCAGCTCGAGACTAGTCTCCTACGAGCAGTACCTC.

There are many counts of this clonotype. The chain carries TRBV4-3 and TRBJ1-6; no firm D call. This CDR3 is 15 amino acids long. V lost 0 bases and J lost 7, with 10 bases in between. Germline assignment: CDR1 LGHNA and CDR2 YSLEER. The CDR3 is CASSQDSVQNSPLHF. DNA for the CDR3: TGCGCCAGCAGCCAAGATTCGGTTCAAAATTCACCCCTCCACTTT.

This clonotype was recorded at least ten times. The rearrangement links TRBV19 to TRBJ2-6; TRBD1 or TRBD2 may be the D gene (5 bases each). V lost 3 bases and J 0 bases, leaving 12 bases between the germline ends. Germline lookup yields CDR1 LNHDA and CDR2 SQIVND (reference sequence). The CDR3 spans 17 residues. The CDR3 spells CASSMGTDNSGANVLTF. The CDR3 region has the DNA TGTGCCAGTAGTATGGGGACCGACAACTCTGGGGCCAACGTCCTGACTTTC.

In DNA form, the CDR3 reads TGTGCCAGCAGCAGAGATGGGACACGGAACACTGAAGCTTTCTTT. It translates to CASSRDGTRNTEAFF. This chain uses TRBV11-3 with TRBJ1-1; possibly TRBD1 for D (6 bases). The CDR3 length is 15 residues. Between the trimmed V and J ends, which lost 5 bases and 1 base, there was a span of 14 bases. Germline lookup yields CDR1 SGHNT and CDR2 YENEEA.

The chain is built from TRBV2 and TRBJ2-1; the match to TRBD1 covers 9 bases. CDR3 size: 11 residues. The V and J ends lost 10 bases and 8 bases, in that order; junction bases with no gene match: 3. Germline V gene data show CDR1 as SNHLY and CDR2 as FYNNEI. This CDR3 is CANRQGDEQFF. CDR3 DNA sequence: TGTGCCAACCGACAGGGGGATGAGCAGTTCTTC.

This clonotype occurred many times. The V gene is TRBV7-8, the J gene TRBJ1-3, with 8 bases matching TRBD1. CDR1 is SGHVS, CDR2 FQNEAQ, per germline. The CDR3 length is 14 residues. Losses at the gene ends were 2 bases for V and 3 bases for J; bases not matched to a gene: 0. As DNA, the CDR3 is TGTGCCAGCAGCTTAACAGGGGGTGGAAACACCATATATTTT. Amino acid sequence: CASSLTGGGNTIYF.

This clonotype was counted many times. The chain joins TRBV2 to TRBJ1-4; 9 nucleotides match TRBD1. The germline gives CDR1 SNHLY, CDR2 FYNNEI. The CDR3 has 14 amino acids. V lost 5 bases and J lost 8; bases outside the gene matches: 6. CDR3 residues: CASSPQGAREKLFF. DNA of the CDR3: TGTGCCAGCAGTCCACAGGGGGCGAGGGAAAAACTGTTTTTT. Looking up the rest from reference TRBV2 and TRBJ1-4 gives the full variable domain: EPEVTQTPSHQVTQMGQEVILRCVPISNHLYFYWYRQILGQKVEFLVSFYNNEISEKSEIFDDQFSVERPDGSNFTLKIRSTKLEDSAMYFCASSPQGAREKLFFGSGTQLSVL.

This clonotype was found a few times. The chain combines TRBV20-1 with TRBJ1-4; no firm D call. CDR1 is DFQATT and CDR2 is SNEGSKA in the germline V gene (reference sequence). With 0 bases removed from V and 3 bases from J, the gap between germline ends came to 11 bases. The CDR3 consists of 15 residues. The CDR3 region has the DNA TGCAGTGCTAGAGAAGTCCCAGACCCTAATGAAAAACTGTTTTTT. This sequence encodes CSAREVPDPNEKLFF.

The rearrangement uses TRBV20-1 and TRBJ1-5; 7 bases are shared with TRBD1. In germline, CDR1 is DFQATT, CDR2 SNEGSKA (reference sequence). The V and J ends lost 4 bases and 3 bases, in that order; junction bases with no gene match: 6. The CDR3 sequence is 14 residues long. In nucleotides, the CDR3 is TGCAGTGCTACATCCGGGACAGTCAATCAGCCCCAGCATTTT. Translated, it gives CSATSGTVNQPQHF.

This clonotype appeared many times. The gene calls are TRBV24-1 and TRBJ2-1; the D call may be TRBD1 or TRBD2 (6 bases each). The CDR3 totals 16 residues. Germline V gene data show CDR1 as KGHDR and CDR2 as SFDVKD. Trimming removed 4 bases at V and 2 bases at J, with 14 bases between. CDR3 in DNA: TGTGCCACCAGTGAAGGGGGAGGCCTAGCCTACAATGAGCAGTTCTTC. Amino acid sequence: CATSEGGGLAYNEQFF.